One and the same sample provided the 20 T cell receptor beta chains below, sequenced in a study of shared clonotypes between healthy human individuals. Terminally differentiated effector memory CD45RA+ cells were excluded from the naive CD8 cells, which were CD45RO-negative and positively selected for CCR7. The protocol was immunoSEQ multiplex PCR, while the TCRdb copy is restricted to in-frame clones and leaves out a portion. The sample has 760,000 or so clones, approximately 96% seen once. The source material was naive CD8+ T cells sorted from blood. The receptors stem from a man aged 30 to 45 in good health.

The table lists this clone with a count of one. The gene calls are TRBV18 and TRBJ2-7; 7 bases agree with TRBD2. Trimming at V came to 3 bases and at J to 2 bases, leaving 10 bases not matched to a gene. Germline V gene sequence: CDR1 KGHSH, CDR2 LQKENI. The CDR3 has 16 amino acids. The DNA of the CDR3 is TGTGCCAGCTCACCCCCCCGGGGTCTAGCGGCCTACGAGCAGTACTTC. Its protein product is CASSPPRGLAAYEQYF.

The gene calls are TRBV6-5 and TRBJ2-5; D gene uncertain. The J call is in doubt because the DNA end fits TRBJ2-7 better. The CDR3 covers 13 residues. The V gene's germline CDR1 is MNHEY and CDR2 SVGAGI. In DNA, the CDR3 is TGTGCCAGCAGTTACTCTAGCTCCTACGAGCAGTACTTC. As protein: CASSYSSSYEQYF.

The chain links TRBV5-5 to TRBJ1-1; D not resolved. Germline CDR1 reads SGHKS; CDR2 reads YYEKEE (reference sequence). The V end was cut by 4 bases, the J end by 4 bases, with 14 bases between. This CDR3 comprises 14 residues. The CDR3 region is CASSPYDVGTEAFF. In DNA, the CDR3 is TGTGCCAGCAGCCCGTATGACGTGGGCACTGAAGCTTTCTTT.

Worth noting for this clone: Relative to the germline gene, one junction end is altered; a read error may explain this. This sequence joins TRBV4-3 and TRBJ1-2, with D possibly TRBD1 on 6 matching bases. The CDR3 is 16 residues long. Germline assignment: CDR1 LGHNA and CDR2 YSLEER. The CDR3 nucleotides are TGCGCCAGCAGACAAGATAGGGGGGGGAGGAACTATGGCTACACCTTC. Protein sequence: CASRQDRGGRNYGYTF.

The chain combines TRBV7-9 with TRBJ2-2, with no clear D. This CDR3 comprises 13 residues. Trimming pared 5 bases from V and 7 bases from J, leaving 11 bases between. Germline lookup yields CDR1 SEHNR and CDR2 FQNEAQ (reference sequence). The CDR3 here is CASSPSPDGELFF. CDR3 DNA: TGTGCCAGCAGCCCCAGCCCAGACGGGGAGCTGTTTTTT.

This chain connects TRBV11-2 to TRBJ2-5, with D unclear. The germline V gene has CDR1 SGHAT and CDR2 FQNNGV. Trimming shortened V by 5 bases and J by 4 bases, and 11 bases separated the two germline ends. The CDR3 has 13 amino acids. CDR3 nucleotides: TGTGCCAGCAGCCCGCAGAATTTAGAGACCCAGTACTTC. It is translated as CASSPQNLETQYF.

The chain recombines TRBV7-8 with TRBJ2-1; TRBD1 matches at 9 bases. Trimming removed 5 bases from V and 2 bases from J; junction bases left unmatched: 4. This CDR3 spans 15 amino acids. Germline assignment: CDR1 SGHVS and CDR2 FQNEAQ. Here the CDR3 reads CASSRDRVPYNEQFF. CDR3 sequence (DNA): TGTGCCAGCAGCCGGGACAGGGTCCCCTACAATGAGCAGTTCTTC. Complete variable domain (other parts from reference TRBV7-8 and TRBJ2-1): GAGVSQSPRYKVAKRGQDVALRCDPISGHVSLFWYQQALGQGPEFLTYFQNEAQLDKSGLPSDRFFAERPEGSVSTLKIQRTQQEDSAVYLCASSRDRVPYNEQFFGPGTRLTVL.

The table lists this clone with a count of one. The CDR3 reads CASSGGTSSYEQYF. CDR3 coding DNA: TGTGCCAGCAGCGGAGGGACTAGTTCCTACGAGCAGTACTTC. The chain carries TRBV9 and TRBJ2-7, with 8 bases lining up with TRBD2. The germline V gene encodes CDR1 SGDLS and CDR2 YYNGEE. After removal of 3 bases from V and 1 base from J, the junction contained 3 bases not matched to a gene. The CDR3 totals 14 residues.

The V and J genes are TRBV2 and TRBJ1-1; 7 positions match TRBD1. After removal of 4 bases from V and 7 bases from J, the junction contained 6 bases not matched to a gene. The CDR3 runs to 13 residues. Germline-derived CDR1 and CDR2 are SNHLY and FYNNEI. CDR3 sequence: CASSAGGISEAFF. As DNA, the CDR3 is TGTGCCAGCAGTGCAGGGGGAATTAGTGAAGCTTTCTTT.

J is TRBJ2-7 and V is TRBV5-1, with D possibly TRBD2 on 5 matching bases. Trimming shortened V by 5 bases and J by 4 bases, and 19 bases separated the two germline ends. There are 15 residues in the CDR3. Germline loops: CDR1 SGHRS, CDR2 YFSETQ. The DNA of the CDR3 is TGCGCCAGCAGTACCGACGGACCGAGGGCTTACGAGCAGTACTTC. The encoded protein is CASSTDGPRAYEQYF.

This clone was seen only once. The genes are TRBV28 and TRBJ2-7, with D unclear. CDR1 MDHEN and CDR2 SYDVKM come from the germline V gene. The V gene lost 2 bases and the J gene lost 5 bases, with 19 bases spanning the gap. The CDR3 is made up of 16 amino acids. The CDR3 loop reads CASSLRLGRQLDEQYF. CDR3 nucleotides: TGTGCCAGCAGTTTACGGCTAGGGCGGCAATTGGACGAGCAGTACTTC.

V usage is TRBV18 and J usage is TRBJ1-5; 7 bases map to TRBD1. Germline assignment: CDR1 KGHSH and CDR2 LQKENI. CDR3 length equals 16 residues. The ends lost 3 bases at V and 0 bases at J; junction bases unmatched: 5. The CDR3 loop is CASSPQGEYSNQPQHF. CDR3 sequence (DNA): TGTGCCAGCTCACCTCAGGGGGAATATAGCAATCAGCCCCAGCATTTT.

The rearrangement links TRBV7-8 to TRBJ2-5, with TRBD1 matching over 8 bases. The CDR3 runs to 16 residues. With 4 bases clipped from V and 1 base from J, the junction kept 8 bases outside the gene matches. Germline assignment: CDR1 SGHVS and CDR2 FQNEAQ. The chain's CDR3 is CASSYLTGVGQETQYF. CDR3 sequence (DNA): TGTGCCAGCAGCTACCTGACAGGGGTCGGCCAAGAGACCCAGTACTTC. Full variable domain (rest looked up from reference TRBV7-8 and TRBJ2-5): GAGVSQSPRYKVAKRGQDVALRCDPISGHVSLFWYQQALGQGPEFLTYFQNEAQLDKSGLPSDRFFAERPEGSVSTLKIQRTQQEDSAVYLCASSYLTGVGQETQYFGPGTRLLVL.

The rearrangement uses TRBV11-2 and TRBJ2-5; TRBD2 matches 10 bases. This CDR3 spans 15 amino acids. CDR1 is SGHAT and CDR2 is FQNNGV in the germline V gene. V shed 2 bases and J 5 bases; nucleotides not matched to a gene: 5. The CDR3 is CASSLLAGVRETQYF. CDR3 coding DNA: TGTGCCAGCAGCTTACTAGCGGGAGTCCGGGAGACCCAGTACTTC.

DNA of the CDR3: TGCGCCAGCAGCCAAGATCCAGGACAGCCCTCTGGGGCCAACGTCCTGACTTTC. As protein: CASSQDPGQPSGANVLTF. The chain couples TRBV4-1 to TRBJ2-6; a weak D match, TRBD1 (6 bases). This CDR3 has 18 residues. The V gene's germline CDR1 is MGHRA and CDR2 YSYEKL. Trimming removed 0 bases from V and 0 bases from J, with 12 bases in between.

This clone has a single count. The V and J genes are TRBV2 and TRBJ2-7; the D gene is possibly TRBD1 (8 bases). The length of the CDR3 is 16 residues. V was cut by 6 bases and J by 3 bases, with 21 bases left in between. From germline, CDR1 is SNHLY and CDR2 FYNNEI. The CDR3 loop reads CASSPFLTGGDYEQYF. The DNA of the CDR3 is TGTGCCAGCAGCCCATTCCTAACAGGGGGGGACTACGAGCAGTACTTC.

The genes are TRBV7-2 and TRBJ2-5; TRBD2 matches 10 bases. J lost 2 bases, V lost 2 bases, and 5 bases had no gene match. This CDR3 comprises 16 residues. The germline CDR1 and CDR2 sequences are SGHTA and FQGNSA. The CDR3 DNA is TGTGCCAGCAGCTTACACCAAGCGGGAGGGCAAGAGACCCAGTACTTC. Its protein product is CASSLHQAGGQETQYF.

The chain is built from TRBV7-9 and TRBJ2-7; 16 nucleotides line up with TRBD2. Losses at the gene ends were 4 bases for V and 6 bases for J; bases not matched to a gene: 9. This CDR3 comprises 17 residues. CDR1 and CDR2 (germline): SEHNR, FQNEAQ (reference sequence). The CDR3 DNA reads TGTGCCAGCAGCTCGAGGGGGACTAGCGGGAGGGAAGGCGAGCAGTACTTC. It codes for CASSSRGTSGREGEQYF.

The chain recombines TRBV10-3 with TRBJ2-7; maybe TRBD2 (5 bases). The CDR3 runs 12 residues. Trimming removed 8 bases at V and 1 base at J, with 9 bases between. Germline CDR1 is ENHRY and CDR2 is SYGVKD. The DNA of the CDR3 is TGTGCCATCTCCCCGGGGTCCTACGAGCAGTACTTC. It encodes CAISPGSYEQYF.

Only a few counts were recorded for this clone. The chain joins TRBV5-5 to TRBJ1-1, with D unclear. CDR1 SGHKS and CDR2 YYEKEE come from the germline V gene (reference sequence). The V end was cut by 1 base, the J end by 6 bases, with 13 bases between. There are 14 residues in the CDR3. CDR3 residues: CASSLHSVYAEAFF. Written as DNA, the CDR3 is TGTGCCAGCAGCTTGCACTCGGTTTACGCTGAAGCTTTCTTT. The full variable domain, with the rest looked up from reference TRBV5-5 and TRBJ1-1, is DAGVTQSPTHLIKTRGQQVTLRCSPISGHKSVSWYQQVLGQGPQFIFQYYEKEERGRGNFPDRFSARQFPNYSSELNVNALLLGDSALYLCASSLHSVYAEAFFGQGTRLTVV.